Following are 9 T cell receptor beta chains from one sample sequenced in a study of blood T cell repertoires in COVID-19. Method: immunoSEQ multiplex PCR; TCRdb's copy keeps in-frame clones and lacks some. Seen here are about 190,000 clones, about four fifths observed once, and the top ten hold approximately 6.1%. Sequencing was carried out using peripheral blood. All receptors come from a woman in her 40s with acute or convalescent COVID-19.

Here the CDR3 reads CASTLAEAHNSPLHF. The CDR3 DNA reads as TGTGCCAGTACCCTCGCGGAGGCCCATAATTCACCCCTCCACTTT. The J gene is TRBJ1-6, the V gene TRBV19; no reliable D call. The V end was cut by 7 bases, the J end by 5 bases, with 15 bases between. The CDR3 loop spans 15 amino acids. Per the germline V gene, CDR1 is LNHDA and CDR2 is SQIVND (reference sequence).

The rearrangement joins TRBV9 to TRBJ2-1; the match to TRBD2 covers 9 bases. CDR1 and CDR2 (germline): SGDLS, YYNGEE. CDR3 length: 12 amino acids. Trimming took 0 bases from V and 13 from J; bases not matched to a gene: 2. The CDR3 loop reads CASSVASGAQFF. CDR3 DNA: TGTGCCAGCAGCGTAGCTAGCGGGGCCCAGTTCTTC.

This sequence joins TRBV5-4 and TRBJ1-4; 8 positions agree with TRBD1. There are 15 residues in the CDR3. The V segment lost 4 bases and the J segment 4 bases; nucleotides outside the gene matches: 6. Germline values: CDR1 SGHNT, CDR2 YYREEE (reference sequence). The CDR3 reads CASSRNGQGNEKLFF. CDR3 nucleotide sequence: TGTGCCAGCAGCCGTAATGGACAGGGTAATGAAAAACTGTTTTTT.

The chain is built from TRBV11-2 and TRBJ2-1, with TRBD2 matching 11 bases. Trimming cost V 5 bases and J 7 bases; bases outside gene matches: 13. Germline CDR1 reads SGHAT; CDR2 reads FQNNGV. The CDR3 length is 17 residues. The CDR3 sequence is CASSRWRGASGRNEQFF. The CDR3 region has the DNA TGTGCCAGCAGCCGGTGGCGGGGGGCTAGCGGGAGGAATGAGCAGTTCTTC.

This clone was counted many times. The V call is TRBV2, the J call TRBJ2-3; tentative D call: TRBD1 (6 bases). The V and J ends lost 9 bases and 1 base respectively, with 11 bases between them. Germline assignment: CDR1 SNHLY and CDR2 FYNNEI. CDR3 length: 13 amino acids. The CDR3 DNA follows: TGTGCCAGTGGGGGCGTAGGCACAGATACGCAGTATTTT. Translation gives CASGGVGTDTQYF.

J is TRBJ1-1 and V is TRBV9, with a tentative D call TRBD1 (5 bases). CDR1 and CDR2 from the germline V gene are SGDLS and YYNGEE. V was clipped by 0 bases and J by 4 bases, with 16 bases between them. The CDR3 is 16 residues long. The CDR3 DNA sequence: TGTGCCAGCAGCGTAGTTGGAGGGGCCGAAGGCACTGAAGCTTTCTTT. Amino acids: CASSVVGGAEGTEAFF. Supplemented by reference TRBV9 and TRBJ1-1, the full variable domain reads DSGVTQTPKHLITATGQRVTLRCSPRSGDLSVYWYQQSLDQGLQFLIQYYNGEERAKGNILERFSAQQFPDLHSELNLSSLELGDSALYFCASSVVGGAEGTEAFFGQGTRLTVV.

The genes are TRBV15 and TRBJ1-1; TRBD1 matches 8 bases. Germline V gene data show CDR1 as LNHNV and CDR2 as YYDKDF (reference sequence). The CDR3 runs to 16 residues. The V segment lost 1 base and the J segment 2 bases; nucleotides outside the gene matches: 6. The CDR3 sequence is CATSRVARGRNTEAFF. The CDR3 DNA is TGTGCCACCAGCAGAGTTGCCAGGGGGCGCAACACTGAAGCTTTCTTT.

The CDR3, as DNA: TGTGCCAGCAGCTTAGCCCTTGGTAGCGGGGACTACGAGCAGTACTTC. Translated: CASSLALGSGDYEQYF. The V gene is TRBV13, the J gene TRBJ2-7, with 8 positions matching TRBD2. With 1 base clipped from V and 3 bases from J, the junction kept 8 bases outside the gene matches. This CDR3 has 16 residues. Germline V gene lookup returns CDR1 PRHDT and CDR2 FYEKMQ (reference sequence).

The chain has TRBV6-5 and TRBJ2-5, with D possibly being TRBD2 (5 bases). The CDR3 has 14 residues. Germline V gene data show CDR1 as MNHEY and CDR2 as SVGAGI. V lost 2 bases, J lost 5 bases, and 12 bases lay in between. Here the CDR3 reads CASSYAGIAETQYF. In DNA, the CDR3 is TGTGCCAGCAGTTACGCGGGTATAGCGGAGACCCAGTACTTC.